This T cell receptor beta chain was recovered during a study of cytomegalovirus exposure and HLA in healthy donors. General observations from the study: In vitro data verified a few CMV-associated chains as specific for CMV antigens. Reportedly, diagnosis of cytomegalovirus status by the classifier showed high specificity and sensitivity. Overall, approximately 150 TCR beta chains were annotated as cytomegalovirus-associated.

The data were produced by immunoSEQ multiplex PCR, yet TCRdb's version contains in-frame clones alone and is incomplete. There are 160,000 or so clones in the sample; about 89% occur only once, and roughly 2.7% lies in the top ten. Of note for this clone: The antigen is unknown.

From germline, CDR1 is SGHTA and CDR2 FQGNSA. This CDR3 has 14 amino acids. With V trimmed by 2 bases and J by 8 bases, 6 bases remained unmatched. The chain couples TRBV7-2 to TRBJ2-1; the match to TRBD2 covers 7 bases. Material for sequencing was PBMCs. This receptor was obtained from a man aged 18 to 30 in good health and CMV-seropositive. The CDR3 DNA reads TGTGCCAGCAGCTTAAAAGCGGGATACGATGAGCAGTTCTTC. This encodes CASSLKAGYDEQFF. The variable domain in full, with the rest retrieved from reference TRBV7-2 and TRBJ2-1, is GAGVSQSPSNKVTEKGKDVELRCDPISGHTALYWYRQSLGQGLEFLIYFQGNSAPDKSGLPSDRFSAERTGGSVSTLTIQRTQQEDSAVYLCASSLKAGYDEQFFGPGTRLTVL.